This TCR beta chain is drawn from a study of blood T cell repertoires in COVID-19. In the study overall: PBMCs, B-cell-depleted T cells, or T cells provided the cDNA or gDNA that made up the material.

V was clipped by 1 base and J by 7 bases, with 7 bases between them. The CDR3 covers 12 residues. Germline-derived CDR1 and CDR2 are SEHNR and FQNEAQ (reference sequence). Profiled with immunoSEQ multiplex PCR; TCRdb holds only in-frame clones, not every one. Among around 92,000 clones listed, approximately 89% were seen once. This sequence originates from a woman of 80 years or more with active COVID-19. The chain combines TRBV7-9 with TRBJ1-2; D call uncertain. Sequencing was carried out using peripheral blood. The CDR3 nucleotides read TGTGCCAGCAGCTTAGAAAACGGTGGCTACACCTTC. As protein: CASSLENGGYTF.